The clone carrying this T cell receptor beta chain was counted many times. The target antigen is unknown. The sample comes from a study of regulatory T cells in long-lasting Graves disease. Study at large: With positive TSH receptor antibodies and over 5 years of antithyroid drugs, Graves' disease was considered persistent. Whole-study results and caveats: A reduction in accuracy may have resulted from the small sample size.

CDR3-region Arm-PCR and iRepertoire HTBI primers produced the TCR beta libraries. In the authors' workflow: Among the samples, around 60 TRBV and 14 to 15 TRBJ segments were identified. TCRdb reprocessed the multiplex PCR reads via MiXCR and lists one record per CDR3 protein. The V and J calls were determined by TCRdb, not by the authors. The profile covers hundreds of thousands of distinct CDR3 sequences, with roughly 20% appearing a single time and 6.5% to 10% taken by the ten largest. The time point was: persistent/refractory GD, antithyroid drugs over 5 years with positive TRAb. PBMC-derived RNA was used for the TCR library. The source was peripheral blood mononuclear cells (PBMCs), collected when the disease was refractory, from a patient treated with antithyroid drugs. The sequence was collected from a female donor with Graves disease.

DNA for the CDR3: TGTGCCAGCAGCGCCACCGGGGTGAACACTGAAGCTTTCTTT. This encodes CASSATGVNTEAFF. The rearrangement uses TRBV9 and TRBJ1-1; the D is unclear. The CDR3 spans 14 residues. Germline lookup yields CDR1 SGDLS and CDR2 YYNGEE. V was pared by 3 bases and J by 0 bases, with 9 bases between.